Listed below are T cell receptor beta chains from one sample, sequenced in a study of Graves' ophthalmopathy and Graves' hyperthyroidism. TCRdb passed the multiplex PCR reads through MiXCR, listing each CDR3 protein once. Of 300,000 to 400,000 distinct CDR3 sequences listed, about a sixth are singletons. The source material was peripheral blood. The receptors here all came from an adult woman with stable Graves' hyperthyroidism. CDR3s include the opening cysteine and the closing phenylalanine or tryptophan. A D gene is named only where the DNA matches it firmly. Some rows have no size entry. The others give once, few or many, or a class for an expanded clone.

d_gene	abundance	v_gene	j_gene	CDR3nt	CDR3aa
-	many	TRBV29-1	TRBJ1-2	TGCAGCGTTGAGTCCCAGGGCTATGGCTACACCTTC	CSVESQGYGYTF
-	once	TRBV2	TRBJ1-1	TGTGCCAGCGGGCAGGGTGTGTTCGTACTCACTGAAGCTTTCTTT	CASGQGVFVLTEAFF
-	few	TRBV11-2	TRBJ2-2	TGTGCCAGCAGCTTGGTCCCGCTTAATTTGGGCGGGGAGCTGTTTTTT	CASSLVPLNLGGELFF
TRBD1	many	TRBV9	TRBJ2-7	TGTGCCAGCAGCTCTGGGACAGCGAGCCCCCAGTACTTC	CASSSGTASPQYF
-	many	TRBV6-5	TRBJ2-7	TGTGCCAGCAGTTATGCTCAGGGTGGCTACGAGCAGTACTTC	CASSYAQGGYEQYF
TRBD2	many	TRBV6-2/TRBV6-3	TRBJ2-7	TGTGCCAGTCGAAACCGGGACTATCCCTACGAGCAGTACTTC	CASRNRDYPYEQYF
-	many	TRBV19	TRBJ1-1	TGTGCCAGTAGTATGGGAAAAGGGAACACTGAAGCTTTCTTT	CASSMGKGNTEAFF
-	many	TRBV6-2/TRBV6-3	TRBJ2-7	TGTGCCAGCAGTTCAGGGCGCTGGGGGACCTACGAGCAGTACTTC	CASSSGRWGTYEQYF
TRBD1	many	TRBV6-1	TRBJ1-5	TGTGCCAGCAGTGACCAATCACAGGGGGCATATCAGCCCCAGCATTTT	CASSDQSQGAYQPQHF
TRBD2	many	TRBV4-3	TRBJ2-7	TGCGCCAGCAGCTCGGGACTAGCGGAGTCCTACGAGCAGTACTTC	CASSSGLAESYEQYF
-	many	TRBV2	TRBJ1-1	TGTGCCAGCAGTACCCGACCAGGCCATGAAGCTTTCTTT	CASSTRPGHEAFF
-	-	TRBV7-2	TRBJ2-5	TGTGCCAGCAGCTTAGTGGGGCCCCTTCAAGAGACCCAGTACTTC	CASSLVGPLQETQYF
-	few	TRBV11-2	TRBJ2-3	TGTGCCAGCAGCTTAGATCTCAGGGGAGCAGATACGCAGTATTTT	CASSLDLRGADTQYF
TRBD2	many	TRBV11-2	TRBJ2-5	TGTGCCAGCAGGTGGACTAGCGGGAGGGAGACCCAGTACTTC	CASRWTSGRETQYF
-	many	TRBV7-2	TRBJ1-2	TGTGCCAGCAGCTTAGGGTCGGGGAGTAACTATGGCTACACCTTC	CASSLGSGSNYGYTF
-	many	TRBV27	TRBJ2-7	TGTGCCAGCAGTTTAGCGGGATCTCCATTATACGAGCAGTACTTC	CASSLAGSPLYEQYF
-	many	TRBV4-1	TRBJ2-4	TGCGCCAGCAGCCAAGATGGTCTGCGGCGGGGGCCGAAGGACATTCAGTACTTC	CASSQDGLRRGPKDIQYF
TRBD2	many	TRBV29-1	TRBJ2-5	TGCAGCGTTGTCGATGCTAGCGGGAATACGGAGACCCAGTACTTC	CSVVDASGNTETQYF
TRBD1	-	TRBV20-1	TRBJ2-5	TGCAGTGCTACCAGACAGGGCGAGACCCAGTACTTC	CSATRQGETQYF
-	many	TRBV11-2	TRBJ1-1	TGTGCCAGCAGCCTAGGTGGGGCGGTGAACACTGAAGCTTTCTTT	CASSLGGAVNTEAFF
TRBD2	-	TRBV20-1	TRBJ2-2	TGCAGTGCTAGAGTGGACGGGACTAGCTTGACCGGGGAGCTGTTTTTT	CSARVDGTSLTGELFF
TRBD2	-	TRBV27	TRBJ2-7	TGTGCCAGCAGTAGCGGGACTAGGATCTACGAGCAGTACTTC	CASSSGTRIYEQYF
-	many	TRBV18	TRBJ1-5	TGTGCCAGCTCACGAGGACAGAATAGCAATCAGCCCCAGCATTTT	CASSRGQNSNQPQHF
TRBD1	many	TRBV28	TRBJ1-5	TGTGCCAGCAGTACCCGGACAGGGGGTAGCAATCAGCCCCAGCATTTT	CASSTRTGGSNQPQHF
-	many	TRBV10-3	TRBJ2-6	TGTGCCATCAACAAACCTGGGGCCAACGTCCTGACTTTC	CAINKPGANVLTF
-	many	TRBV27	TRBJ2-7	TGTGCCAGCAGCCCTAGCCGAGGGCTTGCCTACGAGCAGTACTTC	CASSPSRGLAYEQYF
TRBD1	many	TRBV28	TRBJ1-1	TGTGCCAGCAGAAAACAACAGGGGTCGAACACTGAAGCTTTCTTT	CASRKQQGSNTEAFF
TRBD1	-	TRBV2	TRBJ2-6	TGTGCCAGCAAGCTACAGGGGGCGGGTGGGGCCAACGTCCTGACTTTC	CASKLQGAGGANVLTF
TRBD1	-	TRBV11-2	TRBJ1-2	TGTGCCAGCAGCTCAGAGACAGGGCCTGGCTACACCTTC	CASSSETGPGYTF
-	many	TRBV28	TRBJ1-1	TGTGCCAGCAGTTTATCAGCAGGGTGGGTTGAAGCTTTCTTT	CASSLSAGWVEAFF
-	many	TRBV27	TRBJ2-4	TGTGCCAGCAGTTTAAATCCTTTAGCCAAAAACATTCAGTACTTC	CASSLNPLAKNIQYF
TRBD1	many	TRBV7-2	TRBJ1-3	TGTGCCAGCAGCTCCACACAGGGGAGAGGAAACACCATATATTTT	CASSSTQGRGNTIYF